This T cell receptor beta chain was recorded in a study of T cell changes during pregnancy in multiple sclerosis. Trimming took 10 bases from V and 7 from J; bases not matched to a gene: 7. Germline CDR1 and CDR2: LNHDA and SQIVND (reference sequence). The CDR3 contains 13 residues. This table comes from immunoSEQ multiplex PCR, and its TCRdb copy is limited to in-frame clones, with some not included. The table shows approximately 51,000 clones, with roughly 94% occurring only once. The chain uses TRBV19 and TRBJ1-6; 7 positions agree with TRBD1. The sample was CD4+ T cells from peripheral blood mononuclear cells, taken in the second trimester of pregnancy. The clonotype originates from a female donor with multiple sclerosis, enrolled in a pregnancy study. CDR3 sequence: CAIRDSLNSPLHF. Written as DNA, the CDR3 is TGTGCCATTCGGGACAGCTTAAATTCACCCCTCCACTTT.